This T cell receptor beta chain was captured in a study of CD8 T cells in Susac syndrome. It was with random hexamers that roughly 0.45 to 1 ug RNA was reverse transcribed. TCRdb redid the calling of the immunoSEQ multiplex PCR reads with MiXCR, one entry per CDR3 protein. Seen here are fewer than 150,000 distinct CDR3 sequences, 85% to 95% observed once, and the top ten hold about 0.18%. The CDR3 totals 16 residues. The V segment lost 5 bases and the J segment 2 bases; nucleotides outside the gene matches: 9. From germline, CDR1 is KGHSH and CDR2 LQKENI. The source material was CD8+ T cells from PBMCs. This clonotype originated in a human donor with Susac syndrome. V is TRBV18 and J is TRBJ2-1; 7 nucleotides line up with TRBD2. The CDR3: CASSASSGPTYNEQFF. CDR3 nucleotide sequence: TGTGCCAGCTCAGCTTCTAGCGGACCCACCTACAATGAGCAGTTCTTC.